The 24 T cell receptor beta chains below all came from one sample that was sequenced in a study of cytomegalovirus exposure and HLA in healthy donors. The protocol was immunoSEQ multiplex PCR, while the TCRdb copy is restricted to in-frame clones and leaves out a portion. Among 150,000 to 200,000 clones listed, 86% were seen once. Sequences were obtained from PBMCs. All receptors derive from a young woman in good health and CMV-seronegative.

This clone has only one observation. This chain connects TRBV6-6 to TRBJ2-5, with 11 bases identical to TRBD1. The CDR3 covers 15 residues. V lost 6 bases and J lost 6; bases outside the gene matches: 9. CDR1 and CDR2 from the germline V gene are MNHNY and SVGAGI (reference sequence). In DNA, the CDR3 is TGTGCCAGCAGGCCCGGGACAGGGGGTAGGAAGACCCAGTACTTC. Translation: CASRPGTGGRKTQYF.

The CDR3 DNA is TGTGCCTGGAGTGTACTGGGGAACACTGAAGCTTTCTTT. This codes for CAWSVLGNTEAFF. The chain couples TRBV30 to TRBJ1-1; D is unclear. CDR1 is GTSNPN and CDR2 is SVGIG in the germline V gene (reference sequence). CDR3 size: 13 residues. V was trimmed by 0 bases and J by 1 base, leaving 6 bases between them. Full variable domain (missing parts from reference TRBV30 and TRBJ1-1): SQTIHQWPATLVQPVGSPLSLECTVEGTSNPNLYWYRQAAGRGLQLLFYSVGIGQISSEVPQNLSASRPQDRQFILSSKKLLLSDSGFYLCAWSVLGNTEAFFGQGTRLTVV.

This clone showed up just a few times. The CDR3 nucleotides are TGTGCCAGCACAGGGAAGGTCACTGAAGCTTTCTTT. Protein sequence: CASTGKVTEAFF. The chain links TRBV19 to TRBJ1-1; possibly TRBD1 for D (6 bases). This CDR3 has 12 amino acids. Germline CDR1 and CDR2: LNHDA and SQIVND (reference sequence). Between the trimmed V and J ends, which lost 9 bases and 4 bases, there was a span of 12 bases. The full variable domain, its missing parts supplied by reference TRBV19 and TRBJ1-1, is DGGITQSPKYLFRKEGQNVTLSCEQNLNHDAMYWYRQDPGQGLRLIYYSQIVNDFQKGDIAEGYSVSREKKESFPLTVTSAQKNPTAFYLCASTGKVTEAFFGQGTRLTVV.

This chain uses TRBV5-1 with TRBJ1-2; D perhaps matches TRBD1 (5 bases). V lost 2 bases and J 4 bases, leaving 9 bases between the germline ends. The CDR3 covers 13 residues. Germline-derived CDR1 and CDR2 are SGHRS and YFSETQ. The DNA for the CDR3 is TGCGCCAGCAGCTTATCAGGGACCTATGGCTACACCTTC. This gives the protein CASSLSGTYGYTF.

V and J are TRBV28 and TRBJ2-2, with 10 bases aligning to TRBD1. The CDR3 consists of 14 residues. J lost 4 bases, V lost 10 bases, and 6 bases had no gene match. The germline CDR1 and CDR2 sequences are MDHEN and SYDVKM. In DNA form, the CDR3 reads TGTGCCACCGACCGGACAGGGGGCACCGGGGAGCTGTTTTTT. It translates to CATDRTGGTGELFF.

This clone was detected a few times. V and J are TRBV5-5 and TRBJ2-7; D is perhaps TRBD1 (6 bases). Germline V CDR1 and CDR2: SGHKS, YYEKEE (reference sequence). Trimming took off 2 bases at V and 4 bases at J, with 16 bases between the two ends. The CDR3 is made up of 15 amino acids. CDR3 DNA: TGTGCCAGCAGCTTAACCTCCGGGACAAGTTACGAGCAGTACTTC. This sequence encodes CASSLTSGTSYEQYF.

J is TRBJ2-3 and V is TRBV7-2, with D perhaps given as TRBD1 or TRBD2 (5 bases each). Germline-derived CDR1 and CDR2 are SGHTA and FQGNSA. The length of the CDR3 is 15 residues. Trimming removed 5 bases at V and 5 bases at J, with 17 bases between. The CDR3 nucleotides are TGTGCCAGCAGCCCGAGTTGGGGGTCGGTAGATACGCAGTATTTT. This translates into CASSPSWGSVDTQYF.

By share, this clone counts as medium-sized (0.01 to 0.1%). The V gene is TRBV6-1, the J gene TRBJ1-4, with D maybe TRBD1 (5 bases). The CDR3 is made up of 14 amino acids. Germline V CDR1 and CDR2: MNHNS, SASEGT. The V end was cut by 6 bases, the J end by 2 bases, with 10 bases between. CDR3 region: CASSEGPTNEKLFF. The CDR3 DNA reads TGTGCCAGCAGCGAGGGACCGACTAATGAAAAACTGTTTTTT.

This clone has only one observation. CDR3 nucleotide sequence: TGTGCCAGCAGTGAGACAGGGGCTAAATTCTCTGGGGCCAACGTCCTGACTTTC. Its protein product is CASSETGAKFSGANVLTF. The J gene is TRBJ2-6, the V gene TRBV6-1; the match to TRBD1 covers 8 bases. Looked up from germline, CDR1 is MNHNS and CDR2 is SASEGT. This CDR3 region has 18 residues. J gave up 0 bases and V 3 bases, and 7 bases lay outside the gene matches.

In this sample, this clone turned up once. This chain joins TRBV6-1 and TRBJ2-3, with unresolved D. Trimming took 6 bases from V and 1 from J, leaving 2 bases between them. Per the germline V gene, CDR1 is MNHNS and CDR2 is SASEGT. This CDR3 region has 11 residues. CDR3 nucleotide sequence: TGTGCCAGCAGGGGCACAGATACGCAGTATTTT. Protein product: CASRGTDTQYF.

V usage is TRBV7-2 and J usage is TRBJ1-2, with D unresolved. Germline CDR1 reads SGHTA; CDR2 reads FQGNSA. Trimming stripped 1 base from V and 7 bases from J, with 7 bases between. This CDR3 comprises 12 residues. The CDR3 sequence is CASSLDVGGYTF. In nucleotides, the CDR3 is TGTGCCAGCAGCTTAGATGTGGGTGGCTACACCTTC.

The chain carries TRBV18 and TRBJ2-3; D is ambiguous. This CDR3 region has 13 residues. V lost 2 bases to trimming and J lost 4 bases, with 7 bases between them. CDR1 is KGHSH and CDR2 is LQKENI in the germline V gene. The CDR3 DNA is TGTGCCAGCTCACCATCGCTATCAGATACGCAGTATTTT. Amino acid sequence: CASSPSLSDTQYF.

V and J are TRBV7-8 and TRBJ1-4, with 8 positions matching TRBD1. The length of the CDR3 is 16 residues. The J segment lost 2 bases and the V segment lost 4 bases, leaving 6 bases of the junction unmatched. Germline CDR1 reads SGHVS; CDR2 reads FQNEAQ. CDR3: CASSSGTGPTNEKLFF. The CDR3 nucleotides read TGTGCCAGCAGCTCAGGGACAGGACCCACTAATGAAAAACTGTTTTTT.

The chain has TRBV11-3 and TRBJ1-1; 7 bases fit TRBD1. The germline V gene encodes CDR1 SGHNT and CDR2 YENEEA. V lost 5 bases to trimming and J lost 5 bases; unmatched junction nucleotides: 8. The CDR3 loop spans 14 amino acids. CDR3 loop: CASSEQGKATEAFF. CDR3 nucleotides: TGTGCCAGCAGCGAACAGGGGAAGGCAACTGAAGCTTTCTTT.

The chain uses TRBV27 and TRBJ2-3; 9 nucleotides agree with TRBD2. Germline CDR1 and CDR2: MNHEY and SMNVEV (reference sequence). V lost 4 bases and J lost 5; bases outside the gene matches: 7. This CDR3 spans 15 amino acids. The CDR3 nucleotides read TGTGCCAGCAGTTCCGTAGCGGGAGTGATAGATACGCAGTATTTT. This gives the protein CASSSVAGVIDTQYF.

V usage is TRBV6-5 and J usage is TRBJ2-1; D remains unclear. The V gene's germline CDR1 is MNHEY and CDR2 SVGAGI. CDR3 size: 14 residues. The V end lost 4 bases, the J end lost 2 bases, and 9 bases lay between the germline ends. CDR3 residues: CASSWRTAYNEQFF. The CDR3 nucleotides are TGTGCCAGCAGTTGGCGGACGGCCTACAATGAGCAGTTCTTC.

The rearrangement links TRBV5-6 to TRBJ2-7; tentative D call: TRBD1 (5 bases). Deletions cut 0 bases from V and 3 bases from J, with 7 bases between. This CDR3 comprises 13 residues. Germline values: CDR1 SGHDT, CDR2 YYEEEE. The CDR3 DNA reads as TGTGCCAGCAGCTTGGAAAGGGGCTACGAGCAGTACTTC. Translation gives CASSLERGYEQYF.

The CDR3 sequence: CASRAGTGAYEQYF. CDR3 DNA sequence: TGTGCCAGCAGGGCCGGGACAGGGGCCTACGAGCAGTACTTC. J is TRBJ2-7 and V is TRBV27, with 10 bases matching TRBD1. With V trimmed by 6 bases and J by 2 bases, 4 bases remained unmatched. The CDR3 runs 14 residues. From germline, CDR1 is MNHEY and CDR2 SMNVEV (reference sequence).

This chain joins TRBV2 and TRBJ1-1, with D unclear. V was trimmed by 0 bases and J by 11 bases, leaving 10 bases between them. Germline V CDR1 and CDR2: SNHLY, FYNNEI. The CDR3 spans 12 residues. For the CDR3, the DNA is TGTGCCAGCAGTGAAGCGGGTCCCAGGGCTTTCTTT. This translates into CASSEAGPRAFF.

This chain links TRBV9 with TRBJ1-1; unclear D gene. The CDR3 runs 13 residues. The germline V and J ends were trimmed by 4 bases and 4 bases, with 11 bases remaining between them. Germline assignment: CDR1 SGDLS and CDR2 YYNGEE. In nucleotides, the CDR3 is TGTGCCAGCAGCCCCATGAAGGGCACTGAAGCTTTCTTT. It codes for CASSPMKGTEAFF.

The chain joins TRBV4-3 to TRBJ2-2; D ambiguous. V lost 1 base and J lost 4, with 10 bases in between. The V gene's germline CDR1 is LGHNA and CDR2 YSLEER. The CDR3 covers 15 residues. The CDR3 DNA follows: TGCGCCAGCAGCCAAGGAGCAGCTCTCACCGGGGAGCTGTTTTTT. It translates to CASSQGAALTGELFF.

The chain combines TRBV6-1 with TRBJ1-2, with D perhaps TRBD1 (5 bases). Germline CDR1 and CDR2: MNHNS and SASEGT. The length of the CDR3 is 14 residues. Trimming took 4 bases from V and 2 from J, leaving 11 bases between them. The CDR3 region has the DNA TGTGCCAGCAGTGGGGGCAGGTGGAACTATGGCTACACCTTC. Protein product: CASSGGRWNYGYTF.

The V call is TRBV11-3, the J call TRBJ2-7; 7 bases align to TRBD1. The CDR3 loop spans 16 amino acids. With 4 bases clipped from V and 4 bases from J, the junction kept 13 bases outside the gene matches. Germline V CDR1 and CDR2: SGHNT, YENEEA. As DNA, the CDR3 is TGTGCCAGCAGCTCAGGGGCAGGACAGGAAGCATACGAGCAGTACTTC. It translates to CASSSGAGQEAYEQYF.

This sequence joins TRBV4-3 and TRBJ1-1; no clear D. Deletions cut 0 bases from V and 6 bases from J, with 11 bases between. The CDR3 sequence is 14 residues long. In germline, CDR1 is LGHNA, CDR2 YSLEER. The CDR3 reads CASSQEPGGPEAFF. The DNA for the CDR3 is TGCGCCAGCAGCCAAGAACCGGGAGGTCCTGAAGCTTTCTTT.